This T cell receptor (beta chain) was captured by sequencing in a study of cytomegalovirus exposure and HLA in healthy donors. Study background: Both the 100 to 150 validation repertoires and the 500 to 700 first-cohort repertoires used the same platform, as reported by a later analysis.

V was shortened by 0 bases and J by 2 bases, with 11 bases between the two germline ends. There are 15 residues in the CDR3. Germline-derived CDR1 and CDR2 are LGHNT and FRNRAP. TCRdb keeps only in-frame clones here, not all; method: immunoSEQ multiplex PCR. The top ten hold over 2.5% of the sample, which has 200,000 to 250,000 clones, about 90% seen once. In the case of this clone: Its antigen is still unknown.

Overall study results and limits: Under in vitro conditions, a few CMV-associated chains were confirmed as specific for CMV antigens. The listing of 160 or so TCR beta chains classed them as cytomegalovirus-associated. A later analysis found first-cohort TCR clusters tended to co-occur in the 120 validation repertoires.

Sequencing used PBMCs. The V gene is TRBV12-5, the J gene TRBJ2-7; the D is unclear. This sequence originates from a woman under 30 in good health and CMV-seronegative. CDR3 region: CASGLVVTATYEQYF. The DNA for the CDR3 is TGTGCTAGTGGTTTGGTAGTTACAGCTACCTACGAGCAGTACTTC.